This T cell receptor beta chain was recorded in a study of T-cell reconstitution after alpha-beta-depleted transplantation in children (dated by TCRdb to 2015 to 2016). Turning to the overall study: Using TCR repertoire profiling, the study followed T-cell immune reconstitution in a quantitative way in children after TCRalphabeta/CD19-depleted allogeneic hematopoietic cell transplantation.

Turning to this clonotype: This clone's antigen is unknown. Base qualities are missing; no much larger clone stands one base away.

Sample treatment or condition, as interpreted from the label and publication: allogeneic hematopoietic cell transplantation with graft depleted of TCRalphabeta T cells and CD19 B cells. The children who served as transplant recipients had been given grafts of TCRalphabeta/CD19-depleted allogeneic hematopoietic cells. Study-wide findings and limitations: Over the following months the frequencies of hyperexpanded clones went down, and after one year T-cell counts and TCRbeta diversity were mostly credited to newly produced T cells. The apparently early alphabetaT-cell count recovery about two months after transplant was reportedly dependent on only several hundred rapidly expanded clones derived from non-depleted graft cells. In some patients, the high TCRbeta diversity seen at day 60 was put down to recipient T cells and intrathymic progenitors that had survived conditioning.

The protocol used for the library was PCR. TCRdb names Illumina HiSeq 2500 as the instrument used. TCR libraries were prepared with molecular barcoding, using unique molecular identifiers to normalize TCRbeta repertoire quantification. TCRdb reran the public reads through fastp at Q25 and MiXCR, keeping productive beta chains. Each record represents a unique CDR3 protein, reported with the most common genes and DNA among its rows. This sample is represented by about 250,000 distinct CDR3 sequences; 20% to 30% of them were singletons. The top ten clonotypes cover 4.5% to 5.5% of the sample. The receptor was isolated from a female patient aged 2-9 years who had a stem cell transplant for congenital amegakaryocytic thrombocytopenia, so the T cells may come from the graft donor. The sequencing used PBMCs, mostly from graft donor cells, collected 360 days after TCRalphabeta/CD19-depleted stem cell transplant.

The CDR3 protein sequence reads: CSARKLQGYTDTQYF. The DNA sequence is as follows: TGCAGTGCTAGAAAGCTACAGGGGTACACAGATACGCAGTATTTT. This receptor chain uses TRBV20-1 and TRBJ2-3, with 7 middle bases fitting TRBD1. As encoded in the germline V gene (reference sequence), CDR1 is DFQATT while CDR2 is SNEGSKA. Relative to germline, V is missing 2 bases and J is missing 2 bases, with 7 bases of the junction outside any gene match. Spanning cysteine to phenylalanine, the CDR3 consists of 15 amino acids. The retained sequence is limited to the CDR3, 45 bases, with the frame set at the first base.